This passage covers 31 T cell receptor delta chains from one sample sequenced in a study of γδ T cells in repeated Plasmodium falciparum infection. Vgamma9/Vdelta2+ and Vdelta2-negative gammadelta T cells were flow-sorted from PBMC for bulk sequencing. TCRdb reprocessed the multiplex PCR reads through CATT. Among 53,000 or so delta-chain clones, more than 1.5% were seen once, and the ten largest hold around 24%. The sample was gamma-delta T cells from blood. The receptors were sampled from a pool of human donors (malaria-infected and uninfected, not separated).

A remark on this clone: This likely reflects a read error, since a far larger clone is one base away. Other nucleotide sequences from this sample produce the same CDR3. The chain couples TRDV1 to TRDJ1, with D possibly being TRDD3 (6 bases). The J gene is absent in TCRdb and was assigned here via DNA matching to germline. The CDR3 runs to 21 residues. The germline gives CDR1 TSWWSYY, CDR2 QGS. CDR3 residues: CALGEPTKVGAGPIYTDKLIF. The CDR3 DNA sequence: TGTGCCCTTGGGGAGCCCACTAAGGTGGGGGCTGGCCCCATTTACACCGATAAACTCATCTTT.

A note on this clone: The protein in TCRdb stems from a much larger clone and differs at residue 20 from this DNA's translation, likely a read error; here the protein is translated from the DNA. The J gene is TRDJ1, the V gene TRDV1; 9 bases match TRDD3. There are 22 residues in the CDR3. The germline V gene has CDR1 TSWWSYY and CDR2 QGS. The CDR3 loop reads CALGEPLGSYILTGGNTDKPIF. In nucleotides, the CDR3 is TGTGCTCTTGGGGAACCCCTAGGGAGCTACATATTAACTGGGGGAAACACCGATAAACCCATCTTT.

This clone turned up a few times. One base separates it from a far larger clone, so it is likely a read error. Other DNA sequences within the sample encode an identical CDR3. CDR3 region: CACDLTGDARSSWDTRQMFF. The CDR3 bases are TGTGCCTGTGACCTTACTGGGGATGCCCGGAGCTCCTGGGACACCCGACAGATGTTCTTC. TRDV2 is the V gene, and the J gene was not called; TRDD3 is the table's D call, not checked against the DNA. The germline gives CDR1 GEAIGNYY, CDR2 EKD. The CDR3 runs 20 residues.

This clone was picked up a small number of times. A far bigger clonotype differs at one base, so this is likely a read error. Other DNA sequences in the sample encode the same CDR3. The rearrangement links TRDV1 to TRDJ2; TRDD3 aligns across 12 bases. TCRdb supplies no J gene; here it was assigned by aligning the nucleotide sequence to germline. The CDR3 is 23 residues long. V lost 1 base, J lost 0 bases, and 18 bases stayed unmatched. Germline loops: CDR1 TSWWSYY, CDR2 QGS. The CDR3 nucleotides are TGTGCTCTTGGGGAACCGGCATACTGGGGGATACCTGTGTTGATAGCTTTGACAGCACAACTCTTCTTT. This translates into CALGEPAYWGIPVLIALTAQLFF.

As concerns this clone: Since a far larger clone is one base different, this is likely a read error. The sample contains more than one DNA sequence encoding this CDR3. Here the CDR3 reads CALGEPQFFTGGRYRTAQLFF. CDR3 DNA sequence: TGTGCTCTTGGTGAACCACAGTTTTTCACTGGGGGACGTTATCGGACAGCACAACTCTTCTTT. The genes are TRDV1 and TRDJ2, with 9 bases matching TRDD3. In the absence of a J gene in TCRdb, the DNA was matched to germline to assign it here. The CDR3 has 21 amino acids. Germline V CDR1 and CDR2: TSWWSYY, QGS.

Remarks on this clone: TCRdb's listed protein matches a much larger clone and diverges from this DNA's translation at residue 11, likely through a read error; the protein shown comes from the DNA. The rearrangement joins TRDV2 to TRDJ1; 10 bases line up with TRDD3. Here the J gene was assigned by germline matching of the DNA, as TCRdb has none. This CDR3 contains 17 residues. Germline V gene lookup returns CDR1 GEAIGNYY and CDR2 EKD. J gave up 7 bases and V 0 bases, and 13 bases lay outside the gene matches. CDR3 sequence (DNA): TGTGCCTGTGACACCGGTGATGGGGGATACACTGGGGCTAAACTCATCTTT. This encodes CACDTGDGGYTGAKLIF.

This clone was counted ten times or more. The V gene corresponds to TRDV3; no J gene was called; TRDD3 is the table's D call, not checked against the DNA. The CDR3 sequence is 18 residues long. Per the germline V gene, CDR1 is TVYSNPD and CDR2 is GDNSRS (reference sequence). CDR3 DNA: TGTGCCTCTCGACCTTGTTTCTGGTGGGATGCGCTTAGCGATAAACTCACCTTT. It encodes CASRPCFWWDALSDKLTF.

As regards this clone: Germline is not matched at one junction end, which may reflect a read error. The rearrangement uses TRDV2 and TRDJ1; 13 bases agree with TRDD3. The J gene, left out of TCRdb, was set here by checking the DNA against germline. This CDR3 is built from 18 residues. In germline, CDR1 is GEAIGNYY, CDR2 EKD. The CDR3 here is CACDTGGLLGDTTDELIF. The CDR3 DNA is TGTGCCTGTGACACCGGAGGGCTACTGGGGGATACGACCGATGAACTCATCTTT.

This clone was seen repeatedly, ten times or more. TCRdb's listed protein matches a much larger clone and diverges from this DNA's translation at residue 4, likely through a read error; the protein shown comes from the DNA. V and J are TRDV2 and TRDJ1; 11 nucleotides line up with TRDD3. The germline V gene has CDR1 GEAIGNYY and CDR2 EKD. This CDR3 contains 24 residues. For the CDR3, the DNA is TGTGCCTGTGGCACCGTTATCCCTTACTCAGACTGGGGGATAGGAACGAATTACACCGATAAACTCATCTTT. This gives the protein CACGTVIPYSDWGIGTNYTDKLIF.

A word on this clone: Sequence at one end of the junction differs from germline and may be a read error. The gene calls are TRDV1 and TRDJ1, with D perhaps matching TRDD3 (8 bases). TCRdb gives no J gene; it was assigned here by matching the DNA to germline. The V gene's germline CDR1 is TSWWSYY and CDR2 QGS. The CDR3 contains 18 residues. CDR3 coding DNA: TGCTCTGGGGACAATCTTTTCCTACTGGGGGCTTACACCGATAAACTCATCTTT. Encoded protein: CSGDNLFLLGAYTDKLIF.

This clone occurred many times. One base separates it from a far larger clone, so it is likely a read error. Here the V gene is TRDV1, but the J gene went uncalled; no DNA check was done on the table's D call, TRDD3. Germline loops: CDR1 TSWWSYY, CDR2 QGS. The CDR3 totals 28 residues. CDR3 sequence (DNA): TGTGCTCTTGGGGACTGGGGGAATAACTTTCCTCTTGAGTGGGGGATAAGACCTGCTGGTCTGTACACCGATAAACTCACCTTT. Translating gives CALGDWGNNFPLEWGIRPAGLYTDKLTF.

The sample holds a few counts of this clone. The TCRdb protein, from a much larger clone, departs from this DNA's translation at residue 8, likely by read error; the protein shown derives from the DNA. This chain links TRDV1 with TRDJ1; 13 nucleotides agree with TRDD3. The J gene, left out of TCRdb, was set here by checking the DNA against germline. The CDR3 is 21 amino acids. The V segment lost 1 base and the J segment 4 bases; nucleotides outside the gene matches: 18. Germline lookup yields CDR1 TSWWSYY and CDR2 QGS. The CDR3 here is CALGEQSCRVLGDTRIDKLIF. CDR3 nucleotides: TGTGCTCTTGGGGAACAATCCTGCCGAGTACTGGGGGATACGCGTATCGATAAACTCATCTTT.

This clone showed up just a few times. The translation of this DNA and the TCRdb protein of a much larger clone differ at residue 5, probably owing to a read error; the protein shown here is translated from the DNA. The CDR3 DNA follows: TGTGCTTATAGGTGCTTCGAATACTTCCAAGCTACGTACTGGGGGATACCGGCCACCGATAAACTCATCTTT. This gives the protein CAYRCFEYFQATYWGIPATDKLIF. The V call is TRAV38-2/DV8, the J call TRDJ1, with TRDD3 matching 12 bases. J was trimmed by 1 base and V by 4 bases; bases with no gene match: 29. There are 24 residues in the CDR3. Germline CDR1 is TSESDYY and CDR2 is QEAYKQQN.

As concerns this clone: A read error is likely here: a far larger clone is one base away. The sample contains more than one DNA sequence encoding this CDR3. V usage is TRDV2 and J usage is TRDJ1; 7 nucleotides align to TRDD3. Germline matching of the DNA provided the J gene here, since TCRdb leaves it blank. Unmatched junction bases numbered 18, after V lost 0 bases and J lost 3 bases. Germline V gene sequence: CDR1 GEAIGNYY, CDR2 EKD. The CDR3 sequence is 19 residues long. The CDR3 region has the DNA TGTGCCTGTGACACCAACTTACTGGGGATTTATCCTATACCCGATAAACTCATCTTT. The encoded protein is CACDTNLLGIYPIPDKLIF.

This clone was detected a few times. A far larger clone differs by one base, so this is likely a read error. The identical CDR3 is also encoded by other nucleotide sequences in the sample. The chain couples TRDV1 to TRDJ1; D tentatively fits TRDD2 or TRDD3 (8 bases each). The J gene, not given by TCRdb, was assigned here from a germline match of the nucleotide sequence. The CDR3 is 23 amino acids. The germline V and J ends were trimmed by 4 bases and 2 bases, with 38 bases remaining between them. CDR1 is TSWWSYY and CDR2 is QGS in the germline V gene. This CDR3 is CALGVPPLFLRGWGRDRTDKLIF. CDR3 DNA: TGTGCTCTTGGGGTCCCTCCCCTCTTCCTACGTGGCTGGGGGAGAGATAGAACCGATAAACTCATCTTT.

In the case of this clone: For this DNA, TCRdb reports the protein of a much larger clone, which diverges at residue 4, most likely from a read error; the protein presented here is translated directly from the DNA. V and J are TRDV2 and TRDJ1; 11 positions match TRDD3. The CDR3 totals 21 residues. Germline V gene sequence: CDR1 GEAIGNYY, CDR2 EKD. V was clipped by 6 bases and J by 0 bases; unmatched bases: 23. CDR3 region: CACNRPSPYWGIIPYTDKLIF. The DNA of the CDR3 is TGTGCCTGTAACAGGCCTTCCCCGTACTGGGGGATAATTCCGTACACCGATAAACTCATCTTT.

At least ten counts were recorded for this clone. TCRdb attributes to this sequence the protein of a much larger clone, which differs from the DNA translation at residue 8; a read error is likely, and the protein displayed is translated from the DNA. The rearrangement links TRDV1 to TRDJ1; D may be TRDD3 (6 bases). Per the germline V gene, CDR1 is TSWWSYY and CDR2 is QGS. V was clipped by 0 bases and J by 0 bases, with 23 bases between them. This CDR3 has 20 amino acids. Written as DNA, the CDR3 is TGTGCTCTTGGGGAACTTCAGATCCGGGGATGCCCCTATTACACCGATAAACTCATCTTT. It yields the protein CALGELQIRGCPYYTDKLIF.

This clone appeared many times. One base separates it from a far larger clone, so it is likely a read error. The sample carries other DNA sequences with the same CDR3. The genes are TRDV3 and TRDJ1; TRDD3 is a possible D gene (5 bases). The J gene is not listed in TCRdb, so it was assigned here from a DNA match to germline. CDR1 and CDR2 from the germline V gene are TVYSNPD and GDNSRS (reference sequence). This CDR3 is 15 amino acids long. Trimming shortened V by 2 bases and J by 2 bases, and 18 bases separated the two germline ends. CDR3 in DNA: TGTGCCTTTGCCCGTGAGGGCCCTGGGACCGATAAACTCATCTTT. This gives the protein CAFAREGPGTDKLIF.

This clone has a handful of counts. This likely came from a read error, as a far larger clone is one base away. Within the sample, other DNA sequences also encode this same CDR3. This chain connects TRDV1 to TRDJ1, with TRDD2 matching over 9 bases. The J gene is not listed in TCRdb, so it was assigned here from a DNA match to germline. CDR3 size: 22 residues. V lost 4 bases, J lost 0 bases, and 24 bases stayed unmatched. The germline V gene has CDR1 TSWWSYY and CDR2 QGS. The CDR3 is CALGGPAFLRNWGWRYTDKLIF. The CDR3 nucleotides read TGTGCTCTTGGGGGTCCCGCCTTCCTACGAAATTGGGGATGGAGGTACACCGATAAACTCATCTTT.

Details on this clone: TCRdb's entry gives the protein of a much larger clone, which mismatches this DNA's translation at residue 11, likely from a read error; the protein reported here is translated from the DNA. CDR3 sequence (DNA): TGTGCCTGTGACGGACTACTGGGGGATACTAGGGGTAGCTACACCGATAAACTCATCTTT. This gives the protein CACDGLLGDTRGSYTDKLIF. This rearrangement joins TRDV2 to TRDJ1, with TRDD3 identical over 12 bases. Germline matching of the DNA provided the J gene here, since TCRdb leaves it blank. The CDR3 sequence is 20 residues long. Trimming took 3 bases from V and 0 from J; bases not matched to a gene: 16. From germline, CDR1 is GEAIGNYY and CDR2 EKD.

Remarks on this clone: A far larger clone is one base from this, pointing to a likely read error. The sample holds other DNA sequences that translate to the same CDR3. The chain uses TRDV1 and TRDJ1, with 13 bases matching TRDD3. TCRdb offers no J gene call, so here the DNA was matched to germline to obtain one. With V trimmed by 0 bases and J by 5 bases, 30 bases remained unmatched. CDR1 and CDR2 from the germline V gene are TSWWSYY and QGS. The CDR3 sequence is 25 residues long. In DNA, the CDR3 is TGTGCTCTTGGGGAACTACAGTCTTCCTACACAAAAACTGGGGGATACGCGTCCTCCCCTGATAAACTCATCTTT. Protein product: CALGELQSSYTKTGGYASSPDKLIF.

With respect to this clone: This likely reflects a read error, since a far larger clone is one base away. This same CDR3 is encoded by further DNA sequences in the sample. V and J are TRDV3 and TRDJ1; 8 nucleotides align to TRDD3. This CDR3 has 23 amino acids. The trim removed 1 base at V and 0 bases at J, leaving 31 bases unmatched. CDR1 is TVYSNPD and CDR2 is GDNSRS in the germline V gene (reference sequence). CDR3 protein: CAFISRAYINSYWGSRYTDKLIF. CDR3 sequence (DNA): TGTGCCTTTATCTCTCGCGCCTACATCAACTCTTACTGGGGGTCCCGGTACACCGATAAACTCATCTTT.

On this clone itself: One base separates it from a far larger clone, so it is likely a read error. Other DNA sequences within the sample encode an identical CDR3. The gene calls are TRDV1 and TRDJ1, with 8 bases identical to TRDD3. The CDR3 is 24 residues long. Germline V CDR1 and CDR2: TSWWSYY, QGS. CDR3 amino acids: CALGELRVFTWAGWGYRLTDKLIF. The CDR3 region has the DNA TGCGCTCTTGGGGAACTTAGAGTCTTCACCTGGGCAGGATGGGGATACAGGCTCACCGATAAACTCATCTTT.

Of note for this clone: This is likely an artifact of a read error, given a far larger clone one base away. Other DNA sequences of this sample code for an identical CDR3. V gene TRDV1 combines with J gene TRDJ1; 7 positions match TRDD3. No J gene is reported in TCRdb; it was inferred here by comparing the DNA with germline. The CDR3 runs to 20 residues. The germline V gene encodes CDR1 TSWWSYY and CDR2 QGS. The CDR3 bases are TGTGCCCTTGGGGAAATTTTATGGGGTCTAGGAGGGGATATTGCCGATAAACTCATCTTT. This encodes CALGEILWGLGGDIADKLIF.

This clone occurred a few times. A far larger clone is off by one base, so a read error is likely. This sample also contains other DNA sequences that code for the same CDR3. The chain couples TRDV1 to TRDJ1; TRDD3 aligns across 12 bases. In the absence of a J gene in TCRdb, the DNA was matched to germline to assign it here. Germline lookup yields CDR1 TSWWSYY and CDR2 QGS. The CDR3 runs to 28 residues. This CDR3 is CALGRAGPPGSSDPLKSYWGIHTDKLIF. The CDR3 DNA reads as TGCGCTCTTGGGAGGGCAGGGCCCCCCGGATCCTCGGATCCCTTAAAATCGTACTGGGGGATACACACCGATAAACTCATCTTT.

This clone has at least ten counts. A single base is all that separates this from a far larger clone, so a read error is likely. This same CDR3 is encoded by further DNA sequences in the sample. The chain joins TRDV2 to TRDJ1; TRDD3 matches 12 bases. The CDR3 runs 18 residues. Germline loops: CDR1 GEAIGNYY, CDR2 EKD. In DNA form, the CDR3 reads TGTGCCTGTGACCCGGTACTGGGGGATACAAGAGAGACCGATAAGCTCATCTTT. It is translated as CACDPVLGDTRETDKLIF.

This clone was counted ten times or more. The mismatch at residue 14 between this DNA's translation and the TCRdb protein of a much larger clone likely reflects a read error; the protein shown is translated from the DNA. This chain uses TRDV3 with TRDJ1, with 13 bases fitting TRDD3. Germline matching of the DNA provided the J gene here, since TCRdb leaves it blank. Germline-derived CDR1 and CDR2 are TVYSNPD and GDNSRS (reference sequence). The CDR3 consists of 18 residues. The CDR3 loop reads CAFGGLYWGIRKTGKLIF. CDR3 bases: TGTGCCTTTGGAGGGCTTTACTGGGGGATACGAAAAACCGGTAAACTCATCTTT.

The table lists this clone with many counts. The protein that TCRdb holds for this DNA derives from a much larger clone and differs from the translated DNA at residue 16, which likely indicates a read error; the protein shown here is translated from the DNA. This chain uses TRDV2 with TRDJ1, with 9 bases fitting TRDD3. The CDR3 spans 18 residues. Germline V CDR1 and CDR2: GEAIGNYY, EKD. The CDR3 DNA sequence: TGTGCCTGTGACACCGGTTCCTTACTGGGGGAGCACCCCGATAAACGCATCTTT. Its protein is CACDTGSLLGEHPDKRIF.

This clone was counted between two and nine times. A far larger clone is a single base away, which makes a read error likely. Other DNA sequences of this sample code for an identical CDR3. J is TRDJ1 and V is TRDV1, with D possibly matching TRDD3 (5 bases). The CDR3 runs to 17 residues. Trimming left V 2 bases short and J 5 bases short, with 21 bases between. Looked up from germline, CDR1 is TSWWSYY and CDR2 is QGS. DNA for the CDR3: TGTGCTCTTGGGGAAAGGGCAGTGGTGGGGCCAAGGGATAAACTCATCTTT. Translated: CALGERAVVGPRDKLIF.

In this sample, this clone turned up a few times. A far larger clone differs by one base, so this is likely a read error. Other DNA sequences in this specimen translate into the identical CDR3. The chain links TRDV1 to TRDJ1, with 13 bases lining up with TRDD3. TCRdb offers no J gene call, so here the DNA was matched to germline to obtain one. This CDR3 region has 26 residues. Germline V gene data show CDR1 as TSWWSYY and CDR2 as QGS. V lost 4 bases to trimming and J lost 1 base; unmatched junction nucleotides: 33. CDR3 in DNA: TGTGCTCTTGGGGCGCCTCGCCTCCTTTTCTATATTACTGGGGGATACGAGTTAAGTAGCACCGATAAACTCATCTTT. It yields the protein CALGAPRLLFYITGGYELSSTDKLIF.

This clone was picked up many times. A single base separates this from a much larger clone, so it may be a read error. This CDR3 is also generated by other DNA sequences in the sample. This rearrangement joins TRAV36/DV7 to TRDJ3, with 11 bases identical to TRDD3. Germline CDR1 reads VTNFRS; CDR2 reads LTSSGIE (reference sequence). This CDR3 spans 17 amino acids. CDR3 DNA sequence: TGTGCTGTGGTGGGGGATACGTCTAACCGGGACACCCGACAGATGTTCTTC. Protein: CAVVGDTSNRDTRQMFF.